Listed here is a single T cell receptor (beta chain). Its antigen is undetermined. The sample belongs to a study of T cells in Graves' hyperthyroidism and ophthalmopathy. Study-level results: Among clonotypes expanded in thyroid above 0.001, most were also found in blood.

With a duration under 2 months, the hyperthyroidism was newly diagnosed in patients aged 18 to 65. Researchers took RNA transcripts and amplified the TCR beta CDR3 regions from them. In the first-round RT-PCR of the TCR CDR3, the HTBI primer set was used. TCRdb re-called the multiplex PCR reads through MiXCR, storing one row per CDR3 protein. Counted here are around 720,000 distinct CDR3 sequences, under 45% occurring once; the ten biggest clones make up around 32%. The CDR3 is 13 residues long. In germline, CDR1 is ENHRY, CDR2 SYGVKD. V gave up 5 bases and J gave up 7 bases; unmatched junction bases: 4.

This sequence originates from a woman aged 40-49 years with Graves' hyperthyroidism. Source material: blood. This chain links TRBV10-3 with TRBJ2-2; 7 bases are shared with TRBD1. The CDR3 is CAISNDRDGELFF. CDR3 sequence (DNA): TGTGCCATCAGTAACGACAGGGACGGGGAGCTGTTTTTT.